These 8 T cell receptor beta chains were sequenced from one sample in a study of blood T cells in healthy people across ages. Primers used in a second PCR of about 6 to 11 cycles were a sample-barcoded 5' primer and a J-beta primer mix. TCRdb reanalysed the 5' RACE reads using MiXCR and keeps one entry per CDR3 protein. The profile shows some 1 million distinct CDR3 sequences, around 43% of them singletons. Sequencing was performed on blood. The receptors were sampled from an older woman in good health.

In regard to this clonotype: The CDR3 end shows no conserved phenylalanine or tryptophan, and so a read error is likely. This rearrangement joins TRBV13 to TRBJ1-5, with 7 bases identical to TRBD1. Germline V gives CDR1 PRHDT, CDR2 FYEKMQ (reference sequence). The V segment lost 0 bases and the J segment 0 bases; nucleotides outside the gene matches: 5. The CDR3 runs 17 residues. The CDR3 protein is CASSLGGDRNSNQPQHV. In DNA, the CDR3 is TGTGCCAGCAGCTTAGGAGGGGACAGAAATAGCAATCAGCCCCAGCATGTT.

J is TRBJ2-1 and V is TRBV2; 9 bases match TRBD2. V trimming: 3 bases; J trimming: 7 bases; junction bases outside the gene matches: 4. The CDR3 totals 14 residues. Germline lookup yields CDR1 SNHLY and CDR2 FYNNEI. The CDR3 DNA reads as TGTGCCAGCAGTGATGCTAGCGGGAAGAATGAGCAGTTCTTC. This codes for CASSDASGKNEQFF.

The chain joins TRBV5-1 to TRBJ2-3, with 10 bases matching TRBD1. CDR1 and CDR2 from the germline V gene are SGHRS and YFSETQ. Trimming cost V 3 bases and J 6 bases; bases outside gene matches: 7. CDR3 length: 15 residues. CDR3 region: CASSSRDRGRDTQYF. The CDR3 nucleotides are TGCGCCAGCAGCTCGAGGGACAGGGGTAGGGATACGCAGTATTTT.

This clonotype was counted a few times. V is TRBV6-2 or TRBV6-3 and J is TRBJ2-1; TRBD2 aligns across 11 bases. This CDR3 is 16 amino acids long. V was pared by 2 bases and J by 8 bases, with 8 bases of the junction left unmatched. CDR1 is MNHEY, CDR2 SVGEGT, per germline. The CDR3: CASSYPLAGVRDEQFF. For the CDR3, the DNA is TGTGCCAGCAGTTACCCACTAGCGGGAGTACGTGATGAGCAGTTCTTC.

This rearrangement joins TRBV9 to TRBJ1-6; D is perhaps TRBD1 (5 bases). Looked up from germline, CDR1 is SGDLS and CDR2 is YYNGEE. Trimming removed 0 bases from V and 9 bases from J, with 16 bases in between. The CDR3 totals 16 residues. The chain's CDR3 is CASSVEVGDPPSPLHF. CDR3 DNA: TGTGCCAGCAGCGTAGAGGTAGGGGATCCTCCTTCACCCCTCCACTTT.

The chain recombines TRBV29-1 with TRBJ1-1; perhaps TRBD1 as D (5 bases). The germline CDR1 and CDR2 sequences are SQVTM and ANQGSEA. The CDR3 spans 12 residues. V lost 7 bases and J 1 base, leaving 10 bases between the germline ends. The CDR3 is CSGGDGNTEAFF. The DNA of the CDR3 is TGCAGCGGGGGGGACGGGAACACTGAAGCTTTCTTT.

This CDR3 is CASRGTSGDNEQFF. CDR3 sequence (DNA): TGTGCCAGCAGGGGGACTAGCGGTGACAATGAGCAGTTCTTC. This rearrangement joins TRBV6-2 or TRBV6-3 to TRBJ2-1; 11 bases map to TRBD2. CDR3 length equals 14 residues. CDR1 MNHEY and CDR2 SVGEGT come from the germline V gene. J gave up 5 bases and V 6 bases, and 3 bases lay outside the gene matches.

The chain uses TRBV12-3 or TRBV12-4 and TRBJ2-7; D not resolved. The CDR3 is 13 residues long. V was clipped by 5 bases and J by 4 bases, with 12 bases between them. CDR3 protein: CASSLWARYEQYF. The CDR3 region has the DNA TGTGCCAGCAGTCTATGGGCTAGATACGAGCAGTACTTC.